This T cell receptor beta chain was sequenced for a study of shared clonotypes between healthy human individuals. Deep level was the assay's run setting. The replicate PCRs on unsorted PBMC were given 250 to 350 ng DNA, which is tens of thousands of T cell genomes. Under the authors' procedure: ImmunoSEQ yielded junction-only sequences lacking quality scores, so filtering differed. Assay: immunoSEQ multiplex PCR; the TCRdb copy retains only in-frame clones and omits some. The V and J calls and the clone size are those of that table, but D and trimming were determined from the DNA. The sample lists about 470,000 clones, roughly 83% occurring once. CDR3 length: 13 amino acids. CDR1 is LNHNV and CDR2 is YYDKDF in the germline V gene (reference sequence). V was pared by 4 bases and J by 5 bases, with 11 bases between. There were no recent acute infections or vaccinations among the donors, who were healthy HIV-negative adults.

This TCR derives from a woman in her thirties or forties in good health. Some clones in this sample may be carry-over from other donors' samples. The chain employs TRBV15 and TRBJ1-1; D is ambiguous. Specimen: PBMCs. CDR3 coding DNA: TGTGCCACCAGCACGGGCTTAGAGACTGAAGCTTTCTTT. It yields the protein CATSTGLETEAFF.